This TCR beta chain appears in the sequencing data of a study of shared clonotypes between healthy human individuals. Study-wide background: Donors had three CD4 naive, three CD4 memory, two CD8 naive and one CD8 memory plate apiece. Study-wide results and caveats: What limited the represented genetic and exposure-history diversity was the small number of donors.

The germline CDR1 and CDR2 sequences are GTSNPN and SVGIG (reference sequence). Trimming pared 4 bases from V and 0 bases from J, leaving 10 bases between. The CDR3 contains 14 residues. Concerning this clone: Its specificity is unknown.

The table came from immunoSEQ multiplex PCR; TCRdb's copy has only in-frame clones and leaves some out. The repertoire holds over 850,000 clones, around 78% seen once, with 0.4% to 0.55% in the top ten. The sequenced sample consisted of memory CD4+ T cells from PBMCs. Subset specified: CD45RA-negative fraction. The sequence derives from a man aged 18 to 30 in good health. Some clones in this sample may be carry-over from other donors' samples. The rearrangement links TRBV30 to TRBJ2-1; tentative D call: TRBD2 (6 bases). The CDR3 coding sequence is TGTGCCTGGAAAAAGGAGGGCTCCTACAATGAGCAGTTCTTC. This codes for CAWKKEGSYNEQFF.